This T cell receptor (beta chain) was obtained from a study of post-analysis software for immune sequencing data. At the level of the study: The patients showed relapsing-remitting, secondary progressive and progressive-relapsing multiple sclerosis courses. Study results and limitations: Samples from a shared batch, those prepared together, strongly co-clustered by F measure. Significantly lower normalized Chao1 diversity was seen in multiple sclerosis patients than in controls. Among five TRBV segments more frequent in patients than controls were TRBV5-6, TRBV5-1 and TRBV20-1.

As concerns this clonotype: Its target is unknown.

CDR1 and CDR2 from the germline V gene are KGHDR and SFDVKD. The CDR3 has 18 amino acids. V shed 3 bases and J shed 2 bases, with 20 bases lying between them. The authors incorporated unique molecular identifiers into the TCR beta cDNA libraries. TCRdb used MiXCR to reprocess the PCR reads, holding one entry per CDR3 protein. The table includes around 500,000 distinct CDR3 sequences, 30% to 40% detected once. Material for sequencing was blood. The V gene is TRBV24-1, the J gene TRBJ2-3; TRBD2 is a possible D gene (5 bases). This clonotype was sampled from a girl aged 2-17 years with multiple sclerosis. CDR3 protein: CATSDPKLVPVDTDTQYF. In DNA, the CDR3 is TGTGCCACCAGTGATCCTAAACTAGTTCCCGTCGACACAGATACGCAGTATTTT.